This is a list of T cell receptor beta chains from one sample in a study of blood T cell repertoires in COVID-19. Repertoires were generated with immunoSEQ multiplex PCR, while TCRdb's copy carries only in-frame clones and drops some. The sample has 350,000 to 550,000 clones; nearly 90% are singletons. Specimen: PBMCs or T cells enriched from blood (not recorded which). The origin of the receptors is a woman under 30 with acute COVID-19. Each CDR3 is given with its conserved first and last residue. Fields, in order: CDR3 protein, CDR3 length, J gene, V gene.

CASSVLGVDRVKRNTGELFF | 20 | TRBJ2-2 | TRBV9
CASSSYEQYF | 10 | TRBJ2-7 | TRBV2
CASSYSDYSVVGEAFF | 16 | TRBJ1-1 | TRBV6-5
CASSVDGSIDEQYF | 14 | TRBJ2-7 | TRBV9
CASSAKSGSLSAFF | 14 | TRBJ1-1 | TRBV6-5
CASSPGQLGSPLHF | 14 | TRBJ1-6 | TRBV5-1
CASSLRASGAYNEQFF | 16 | TRBJ2-1 | TRBV5-1
CASSPPSVPSSYNEQFF | 17 | TRBJ2-1 | TRBV18
CASGLVGGTYNEQFF | 15 | TRBJ2-1 | TRBV12-5
CASSLALTSGLTDTQYF | 17 | TRBJ2-3 | TRBV5-1
CASSQGGDTQYF | 12 | TRBJ2-3 | TRBV9
CASSPQGNTIYF | 12 | TRBJ1-3 | TRBV12-3/TRBV12-4
CASSPPRGYNEQFF | 14 | TRBJ2-1 | TRBV28
CASSPRPLGGYEQYF | 15 | TRBJ2-7 | TRBV5-4
CASSYDRAYEQYF | 13 | TRBJ2-7 | TRBV6-5
CASSFRQGAETQYF | 14 | TRBJ2-5 | TRBV7-2
CASSLGWGENEQYF | 14 | TRBJ2-7 | TRBV5-6
CASSPPGQGLYNEQFF | 16 | TRBJ2-1 | TRBV18
CATSDSERTSYTF | 13 | TRBJ1-2 | TRBV24-1
CIETSNQPQHF | 11 | TRBJ1-5 | TRBV27
CSVATGTGNEAFF | 13 | TRBJ1-1 | TRBV29-1
CAAGAPVGGYTF | 12 | TRBJ1-2 | TRBV27
CASTQKGGGSYEQYF | 15 | TRBJ2-7 | TRBV19
CASSSGDGGQYF | 12 | TRBJ2-3 | TRBV7-9
CASSQDLDYGIESYNEQFF | 19 | TRBJ2-1 | TRBV14
CASSLEGQGAQPQHF | 15 | TRBJ1-5 | TRBV5-1
CASSQEWASGRDTQYF | 16 | TRBJ2-3 | TRBV4-3
CASSEQGTSGELFF | 14 | TRBJ2-2 | TRBV25-1
CASTTAGTVNEKLFF | 15 | TRBJ1-4 | TRBV9
CSASPSGQANSPLHF | 15 | TRBJ1-6 | TRBV20-1
CASSPHMNTEAFF | 13 | TRBJ1-1 | TRBV7-3
CASSLARGVTGQYF | 14 | TRBJ1-3 | TRBV7-2
CASSPPSGGYNEQFF | 15 | TRBJ2-1 | TRBV5-1
CSARVVDEQFF | 11 | TRBJ2-1 | TRBV20-1
CASATSGTGVFYEQYF | 16 | TRBJ2-7 | TRBV27
CASSQDLKGMAFF | 13 | TRBJ1-1 | TRBV14
CAISESLAGGYNEQFF | 16 | TRBJ2-1 | TRBV10-3
CASSTGGQAFF | 11 | TRBJ1-1 | TRBV14
CATQQGGNEQFF | 12 | TRBJ2-1 | TRBV24-1
CASSRDYEQYF | 11 | TRBJ2-7 | TRBV7-9
CASKGQPSYEQYF | 13 | TRBJ2-7 | TRBV6-5
CASSGWSRTSSYNEQFF | 17 | TRBJ2-1 | TRBV6-1
CASSLSQGVGNTIYF | 15 | TRBJ1-3 | TRBV5-1
CASSEQGGFGYTF | 13 | TRBJ1-2 | TRBV6-4
CASNSDPSGRHIQYF | 15 | TRBJ2-4 | TRBV27
CSARYMQGQFF | 11 | TRBJ2-1 | TRBV20-1
CASSPEVGYTEAFF | 14 | TRBJ1-1 | TRBV5-1
CASSVGDSPGNTIYF | 15 | TRBJ1-3 | TRBV9
CASSTRDSPPDTQYF | 15 | TRBJ2-3 | TRBV4-1
CASSSVQGGREQYF | 14 | TRBJ2-7 | TRBV11-2
CASSLGQGTHGYTF | 14 | TRBJ1-2 | TRBV5-1
CASSYSTSGSEQFF | 14 | TRBJ2-1 | TRBV6-2/TRBV6-3
CASSLWGTSLRDTQYF | 16 | TRBJ2-3 | TRBV11-2
CASSQGLPSEQYF | 13 | TRBJ2-7 | TRBV4-3
CASSFSGGLTYEQYF | 15 | TRBJ2-7 | TRBV7-2